Included here is one T cell receptor beta chain sequence, with context. This sample stems from a study of blood T cell repertoires in COVID-19. Study in general: Spain, Italy and the United States supplied samples that represented acute and convalescent COVID-19. From T cells, B-cell-depleted T cells, or PBMCs came the material, which was cDNA or gDNA.

This CDR3 spans 16 amino acids. V lost 0 bases to trimming and J lost 4 bases; unmatched junction nucleotides: 3. CDR1 and CDR2 (germline): SGHDT, YYEEEE. In the original workflow: Amplification with reference gene primers provided the estimates of nucleated cell counts. Measured with immunoSEQ multiplex PCR; TCRdb has only the in-frame clones, and not every one. V, J and clone size are taken as reported in that table, and D and trimming were inferred from the DNA itself. The sample gives 100,000 to 150,000 clones, approximately 81% of which show up once; roughly 5.5% is in the top ten. The sample comprised peripheral blood. The J gene is TRBJ2-2, the V gene TRBV5-6, with 10 bases that match TRBD2. The sequence was collected from a man in his 60s with acute or convalescent COVID-19. The CDR3 loop is CASSLERGGLTGELFF. The CDR3 nucleotides read TGTGCCAGCAGCTTGGAGCGGGGGGGCCTCACCGGGGAGCTGTTTTTT. Full variable domain (outside the CDR3, taken from reference TRBV5-6 and TRBJ2-2): DAGVTQSPTHLIKTRGQQVTLRCSPKSGHDTVSWYQQALGQGPQFIFQYYEEEERQRGNFPDRFSGHQFPNYSSELNVNALLLGDSALYLCASSLERGGLTGELFFGEGSRLTVL.